This T cell receptor (beta chain) appears in the sequencing data of a study of T cells after yellow fever vaccination. A single record per CDR3 protein comes from TCRdb applying MiXCR to the 5' RACE reads. The sample holds about 300,000 distinct CDR3 sequences, around 6.8% seen once. This clonotype occurred a few times. V gave up 8 bases and J gave up 3 bases, with 8 bases separating them. Per the germline V gene, CDR1 is SEHNR and CDR2 is FQNEAQ (reference sequence). The CDR3 has 11 amino acids. The clonotype originates from a man between 18 and 35 years old who received the YFV17D yellow fever vaccine. This specimen consisted of PBMCs, obtained roughly 47 days after the first yellow fever vaccination. The chain combines TRBV7-9 with TRBJ2-7; D not certain. The CDR3 nucleotides are TGTGCCAGCCGCGGTTTCTACGAGCAGTACTTC. Its protein is CASRGFYEQYF.